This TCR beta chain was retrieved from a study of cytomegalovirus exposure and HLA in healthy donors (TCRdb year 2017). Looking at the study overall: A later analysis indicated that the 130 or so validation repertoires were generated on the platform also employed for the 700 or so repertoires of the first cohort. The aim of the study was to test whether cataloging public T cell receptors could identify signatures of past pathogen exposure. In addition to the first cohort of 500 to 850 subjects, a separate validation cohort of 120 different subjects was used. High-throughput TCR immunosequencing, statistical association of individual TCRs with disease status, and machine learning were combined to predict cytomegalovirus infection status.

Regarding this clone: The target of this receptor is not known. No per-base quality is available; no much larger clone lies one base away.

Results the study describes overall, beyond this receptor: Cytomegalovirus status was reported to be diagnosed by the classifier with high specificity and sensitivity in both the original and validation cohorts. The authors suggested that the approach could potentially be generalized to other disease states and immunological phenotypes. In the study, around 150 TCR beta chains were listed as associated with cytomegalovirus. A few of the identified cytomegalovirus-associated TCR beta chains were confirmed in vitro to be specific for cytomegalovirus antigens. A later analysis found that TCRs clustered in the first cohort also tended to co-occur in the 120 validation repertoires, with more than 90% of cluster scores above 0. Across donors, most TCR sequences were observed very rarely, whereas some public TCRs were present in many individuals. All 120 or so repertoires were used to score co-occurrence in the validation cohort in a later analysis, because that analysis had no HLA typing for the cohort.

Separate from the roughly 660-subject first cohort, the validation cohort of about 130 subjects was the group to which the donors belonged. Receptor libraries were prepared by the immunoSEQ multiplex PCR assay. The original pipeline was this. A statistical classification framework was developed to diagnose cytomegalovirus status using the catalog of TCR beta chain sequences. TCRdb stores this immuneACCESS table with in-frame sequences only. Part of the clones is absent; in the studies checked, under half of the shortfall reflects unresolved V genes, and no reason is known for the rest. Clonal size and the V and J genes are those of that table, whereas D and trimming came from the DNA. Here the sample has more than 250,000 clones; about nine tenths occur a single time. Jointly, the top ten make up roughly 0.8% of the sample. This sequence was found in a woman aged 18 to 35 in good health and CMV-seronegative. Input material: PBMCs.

The sequenced DNA is TGTGCCAGCTCACCCACGCGGGACACTGAAGCTTTCTTT. Translated, this is CASSPTRDTEAFF. This receptor chain uses TRBV18 and TRBJ1-1; a confident D gene designation cannot be given. CDR1 KGHSH and CDR2 LQKENI were looked up in the germline V gene. V loses 3 bases of germline sequence and J loses 3 bases, and the interval between the two ends is 8 bases. From the cysteine up to the phenylalanine, the CDR3 has a length of 13 residues. Only CDR3 DNA is held: 39 bases, read in frame from base 1.